A selection of T cell receptor beta chains follows, all from one sample in a study of shared clonotypes between healthy human individuals. Data came from immunoSEQ multiplex PCR; TCRdb stores just in-frame clones and leaves some out. Among approximately 2.5 million clones, about 92% were seen once, and the ten largest hold 0.11% to 0.15%. Sequencing input: naive CD4+ T cells sorted from blood. The origin of the receptors is a young man in good health. Both conserved end residues are part of each CDR3. The order of the fields is J gene, CDR3 length, V gene, D gene, clone size, CDR3 protein, CDR3 DNA. The D gene is left open where the match is weak. The size of a clone is reported for some rows only, either as once, few or many, or as a class for expanded clones.

J gene: TRBJ1-1
CDR3 length: 15
V gene: TRBV11-2
D gene: -
clone size: -
CDR3 protein: CASSLRLGEDTEAFF
CDR3 DNA: TGTGCCAGCAGCTTAAGACTGGGAGAGGACACTGAAGCTTTCTTT

J gene: TRBJ2-7
CDR3 length: 13
V gene: TRBV10-3
D gene: -
clone size: -
CDR3 protein: CAISELVTYEQYF
CDR3 DNA: TGTGCCATCAGTGAGTTGGTGACCTACGAGCAGTACTTC

J gene: TRBJ1-1
CDR3 length: 15
V gene: TRBV19
D gene: -
clone size: -
CDR3 protein: CASSMVRGRAPEAFF
CDR3 DNA: TGTGCCAGTAGTATGGTTAGGGGCAGGGCGCCTGAAGCTTTCTTT

J gene: TRBJ2-7
CDR3 length: 13
V gene: TRBV30
D gene: -
clone size: -
CDR3 protein: CAWTRGLGYEQYF
CDR3 DNA: TGTGCCTGGACTAGGGGGTTAGGATACGAGCAGTACTTC

J gene: TRBJ2-7
CDR3 length: 16
V gene: TRBV18
D gene: -
clone size: -
CDR3 protein: CASSPFSSRGQVEQYF
CDR3 DNA: TGTGCCAGCTCACCATTCAGCAGCAGGGGACAAGTCGAGCAGTACTTC

J gene: TRBJ2-1
CDR3 length: 15
V gene: TRBV9
D gene: -
clone size: -
CDR3 protein: CASSVAVSSYNEQFF
CDR3 DNA: TGTGCCAGCAGCGTAGCTGTGTCTTCCTACAATGAGCAGTTCTTC

J gene: TRBJ1-3
CDR3 length: 16
V gene: TRBV29-1
D gene: -
clone size: -
CDR3 protein: CSVEEARGATGNTIYF
CDR3 DNA: TGCAGCGTTGAAGAGGCCCGGGGGGCCACTGGAAACACCATATATTTT

J gene: TRBJ2-3
CDR3 length: 17
V gene: TRBV4-1
D gene: TRBD2
clone size: -
CDR3 protein: CASSRSLAGIRTDTQYF
CDR3 DNA: TGCGCCAGCAGCCGCTCCCTAGCGGGGATTCGCACAGATACGCAGTATTTT

J gene: TRBJ1-1
CDR3 length: 13
V gene: TRBV6-1
D gene: -
clone size: few
CDR3 protein: CASRGPMNTEAFF
CDR3 DNA: TGTGCCAGCAGGGGACCGATGAACACTGAAGCTTTCTTT

J gene: TRBJ2-2
CDR3 length: 14
V gene: TRBV9
D gene: -
clone size: few
CDR3 protein: CASSVEGIPGELFF
CDR3 DNA: TGTGCCAGCAGCGTAGAAGGGATCCCCGGGGAGCTGTTTTTT

J gene: TRBJ1-4
CDR3 length: 15
V gene: TRBV19
D gene: -
clone size: once
CDR3 protein: CASSQRTATNEKLFF
CDR3 DNA: TGTGCCAGTAGTCAACGGACAGCAACTAATGAAAAACTGTTTTTT

J gene: TRBJ2-4
CDR3 length: 15
V gene: TRBV2
D gene: -
clone size: -
CDR3 protein: CASSLDSLAKNIQYF
CDR3 DNA: TGTGCCAGCAGTCTGGACTCGCTAGCCAAAAACATTCAGTACTTC

J gene: TRBJ2-1
CDR3 length: 15
V gene: TRBV5-4
D gene: TRBD2
clone size: -
CDR3 protein: CASSSAGGNRDEQFF
CDR3 DNA: TGTGCCAGCAGCTCAGCGGGAGGGAATAGAGATGAGCAGTTCTTC

J gene: TRBJ2-5
CDR3 length: 15
V gene: TRBV7-7
D gene: -
clone size: -
CDR3 protein: CASSPAWGSQETQYF
CDR3 DNA: TGTGCTAGCAGTCCCGCTTGGGGGTCACAAGAGACCCAGTACTTC

J gene: TRBJ2-7
CDR3 length: 14
V gene: TRBV19
D gene: -
clone size: -
CDR3 protein: CASSQSTGPYEQYF
CDR3 DNA: TGTGCCAGTAGCCAGAGTACTGGTCCCTACGAGCAGTACTTC

J gene: TRBJ2-5
CDR3 length: 16
V gene: TRBV7-6
D gene: TRBD1
clone size: -
CDR3 protein: CASSPPRSRGLETQYF
CDR3 DNA: TGTGCCAGCAGCCCCCCCCGGAGCAGGGGGCTAGAGACCCAGTACTTC

J gene: TRBJ2-2
CDR3 length: 15
V gene: TRBV29-1
D gene: TRBD2
clone size: -
CDR3 protein: CSVETSGSNTGELFF
CDR3 DNA: TGCAGCGTTGAAACTAGCGGGTCGAACACCGGGGAGCTGTTTTTT

J gene: TRBJ2-7
CDR3 length: 13
V gene: TRBV9
D gene: -
clone size: -
CDR3 protein: CASSGGIGLEQYF
CDR3 DNA: TGTGCCAGCAGCGGGGGTATTGGGCTCGAGCAGTACTTC

J gene: TRBJ2-5
CDR3 length: 14
V gene: TRBV18
D gene: -
clone size: -
CDR3 protein: CASSPGRMQETQYF
CDR3 DNA: TGTGCCAGCTCCCCTGGGAGAATGCAAGAGACCCAGTACTTC

J gene: TRBJ2-1
CDR3 length: 15
V gene: TRBV7-9
D gene: -
clone size: -
CDR3 protein: CASSLTWGTGDEQFF
CDR3 DNA: TGTGCCAGCAGCTTAACTTGGGGTACCGGCGATGAGCAGTTCTTC

J gene: TRBJ1-5
CDR3 length: 18
V gene: TRBV15
D gene: -
clone size: -
CDR3 protein: CATSRGGRDLTSNQPQHF
CDR3 DNA: TGTGCCACCAGCAGAGGTGGCAGGGACTTAACGAGCAATCAGCCCCAGCATTTT

J gene: TRBJ2-3
CDR3 length: 15
V gene: TRBV25-1
D gene: -
clone size: once
CDR3 protein: CASSEGLGRADTQYF
CDR3 DNA: TGTGCCAGCAGTGAGGGCCTGGGAAGAGCAGATACGCAGTATTTT

J gene: TRBJ1-4
CDR3 length: 16
V gene: TRBV2
D gene: -
clone size: -
CDR3 protein: CASTLITGGQNEKLFF
CDR3 DNA: TGTGCCAGCACCCTAATTACTGGGGGGCAAAACGAAAAACTGTTTTTT

J gene: TRBJ2-3
CDR3 length: 14
V gene: TRBV6-5
D gene: TRBD2
clone size: -
CDR3 protein: CASRAGGLTDTQYF
CDR3 DNA: TGTGCCAGCAGAGCGGGGGGGCTAACAGATACGCAGTATTTT

J gene: TRBJ1-3
CDR3 length: 14
V gene: TRBV19
D gene: -
clone size: -
CDR3 protein: CASSTQNSGNTIYF
CDR3 DNA: TGTGCCAGTAGTACACAGAACTCTGGAAACACCATATATTTT

J gene: TRBJ2-1
CDR3 length: 11
V gene: TRBV2
D gene: -
clone size: -
CDR3 protein: CASSVRDEQFF
CDR3 DNA: TGTGCCAGCAGTGTAAGGGATGAGCAGTTCTTC

J gene: TRBJ1-1
CDR3 length: 16
V gene: TRBV19
D gene: TRBD1
clone size: -
CDR3 protein: CASSIGRQGLNTEAFF
CDR3 DNA: TGTGCCAGTAGTATAGGCCGACAGGGATTGAACACTGAAGCTTTCTTT

J gene: TRBJ1-3
CDR3 length: 15
V gene: TRBV30
D gene: -
clone size: -
CDR3 protein: CAWSAQGLGGNTIYF
CDR3 DNA: TGTGCCTGGAGTGCTCAGGGGTTGGGAGGAAACACCATATATTTT

J gene: TRBJ1-5
CDR3 length: 15
V gene: TRBV2
D gene: -
clone size: once
CDR3 protein: CASTSDPFSNQPQHF
CDR3 DNA: TGTGCCAGCACATCGGACCCTTTTAGCAATCAGCCCCAGCATTTT

J gene: TRBJ2-1
CDR3 length: 16
V gene: TRBV5-1
D gene: TRBD2
clone size: -
CDR3 protein: CASSLGLAGGGNEQFF
CDR3 DNA: TGCGCCAGCAGCCTCGGACTAGCGGGGGGCGGAAATGAGCAGTTCTTC

J gene: TRBJ1-4
CDR3 length: 14
V gene: TRBV7-2
D gene: -
clone size: -
CDR3 protein: CASSLGRGNEKLFF
CDR3 DNA: TGTGCCAGCAGCTTAGGCAGGGGTAATGAAAAACTGTTTTTT

J gene: TRBJ2-1
CDR3 length: 12
V gene: TRBV11-2
D gene: -
clone size: -
CDR3 protein: CASSYAALEQFF
CDR3 DNA: TGTGCCAGCAGCTATGCCGCTCTAGAGCAGTTCTTC

J gene: TRBJ2-2
CDR3 length: 18
V gene: TRBV30
D gene: TRBD2
clone size: -
CDR3 protein: CAWSVYRTSGKNTGELFF
CDR3 DNA: TGTGCCTGGAGTGTTTACCGAACTAGCGGGAAAAACACCGGGGAGCTGTTTTTT

J gene: TRBJ2-1
CDR3 length: 15
V gene: TRBV6-4
D gene: TRBD2
clone size: -
CDR3 protein: CASSETSGSYNEQFF
CDR3 DNA: TGTGCCAGCAGTGAGACTAGCGGGAGCTACAATGAGCAGTTCTTC

J gene: TRBJ2-5
CDR3 length: 14
V gene: TRBV9
D gene: TRBD2
clone size: -
CDR3 protein: CASSVGLAGGTQYF
CDR3 DNA: TGTGCCAGCAGCGTAGGACTAGCGGGAGGGACCCAGTACTTC

J gene: TRBJ2-7
CDR3 length: 13
V gene: TRBV15
D gene: -
clone size: -
CDR3 protein: CATSSLGTGEQYF
CDR3 DNA: TGTGCCACCAGCAGCTTAGGGACCGGCGAGCAGTACTTC

J gene: TRBJ1-2
CDR3 length: 14
V gene: TRBV28
D gene: TRBD1
clone size: once
CDR3 protein: CASSPPDRGQGYTF
CDR3 DNA: TGTGCCAGCAGTCCCCCCGACAGGGGGCAAGGCTACACCTTC

J gene: TRBJ1-1
CDR3 length: 15
V gene: TRBV13
D gene: -
clone size: -
CDR3 protein: CASSQEALQNTEAFF
CDR3 DNA: TGTGCCAGCAGCCAGGAGGCACTACAGAACACTGAAGCTTTCTTT

J gene: TRBJ2-1
CDR3 length: 13
V gene: TRBV5-1
D gene: -
clone size: -
CDR3 protein: CASSLVPRGEQFF
CDR3 DNA: TGCGCCAGCAGCTTGGTTCCCAGGGGTGAGCAGTTCTTC

J gene: TRBJ2-4
CDR3 length: 17
V gene: TRBV10-3
D gene: TRBD1
clone size: -
CDR3 protein: CAISESFRTGDKNIQYF
CDR3 DNA: TGTGCCATCAGTGAGTCGTTCCGGACAGGGGACAAAAACATTCAGTACTTC

J gene: TRBJ2-1
CDR3 length: 14
V gene: TRBV10-1
D gene: TRBD1
clone size: -
CDR3 protein: CASSEGGQVNEQFF
CDR3 DNA: TGCGCCAGCAGTGAGGGGGGACAGGTCAATGAGCAGTTCTTC

J gene: TRBJ2-2
CDR3 length: 18
V gene: TRBV7-3
D gene: TRBD2
clone size: -
CDR3 protein: CASSPRTSGGLGGGELFF
CDR3 DNA: TGTGCCAGCAGCCCCCGGACTAGCGGGGGGCTAGGGGGCGGGGAGCTGTTTTTT

J gene: TRBJ2-1
CDR3 length: 14
V gene: TRBV5-1
D gene: TRBD1
clone size: -
CDR3 protein: CASRPGQGADEQFF
CDR3 DNA: TGCGCCAGCAGGCCGGGACAGGGGGCCGATGAGCAGTTCTTC

J gene: TRBJ2-7
CDR3 length: 14
V gene: TRBV5-1
D gene: -
clone size: -
CDR3 protein: CASSLSTSAYEQYF
CDR3 DNA: TGCGCCAGCAGCTTGTCGACGAGCGCCTACGAGCAGTACTTC

J gene: TRBJ1-5
CDR3 length: 15
V gene: TRBV23-1
D gene: -
clone size: -
CDR3 protein: CASSPPRRGIRPQHF
CDR3 DNA: TGCGCCAGCAGCCCGCCCCGTAGGGGGATCCGGCCCCAGCATTTT

J gene: TRBJ2-2
CDR3 length: 16
V gene: TRBV5-1
D gene: TRBD2
clone size: few
CDR3 protein: CASSPAIAGAPGELFF
CDR3 DNA: TGCGCCAGCAGCCCAGCTATAGCGGGAGCCCCCGGGGAGCTGTTTTTT

J gene: TRBJ2-4
CDR3 length: 14
V gene: TRBV30
D gene: -
clone size: -
CDR3 protein: CAWSLLSGKNIQYF
CDR3 DNA: TGTGCCTGGAGTCTCTTGAGTGGGAAAAACATTCAGTACTTC

J gene: TRBJ2-7
CDR3 length: 14
V gene: TRBV7-3
D gene: -
clone size: -
CDR3 protein: CASSFQQGSHEQYF
CDR3 DNA: TGTGCCAGCAGCTTCCAACAGGGTTCCCACGAGCAGTACTTC

J gene: TRBJ1-3
CDR3 length: 15
V gene: TRBV6-6
D gene: -
clone size: -
CDR3 protein: CASSPRSVSGNTIYF
CDR3 DNA: TGTGCCAGCAGCCCCCGCAGCGTCTCTGGAAACACCATATATTTT

J gene: TRBJ2-1
CDR3 length: 16
V gene: TRBV5-4
D gene: -
clone size: -
CDR3 protein: CASSLGRLNSYNEQFF
CDR3 DNA: TGTGCCAGCAGCTTGGGCAGACTCAACTCCTACAATGAGCAGTTCTTC

J gene: TRBJ1-3
CDR3 length: 16
V gene: TRBV5-1
D gene: TRBD1
clone size: -
CDR3 protein: CASSPGGTGSGNTIYF
CDR3 DNA: TGCGCCAGCAGCCCGGGAGGGACAGGATCCGGAAACACCATATATTTT

J gene: TRBJ2-7
CDR3 length: 13
V gene: TRBV6-5
D gene: -
clone size: -
CDR3 protein: CASSYGTTYEQYF
CDR3 DNA: TGTGCCAGCAGTTACGGGACAACCTACGAGCAGTACTTC

J gene: TRBJ1-5
CDR3 length: 14
V gene: TRBV30
D gene: -
clone size: -
CDR3 protein: CAWSSQGGNQPQHF
CDR3 DNA: TGTGCCTGGAGTTCTCAGGGTGGCAATCAGCCCCAGCATTTT

J gene: TRBJ1-6
CDR3 length: 16
V gene: TRBV4-1
D gene: -
clone size: -
CDR3 protein: CASSQDESSYNSPLHF
CDR3 DNA: TGCGCCAGCAGCCAAGATGAGAGCTCCTATAATTCACCCCTCCACTTT

J gene: TRBJ1-2
CDR3 length: 16
V gene: TRBV2
D gene: -
clone size: -
CDR3 protein: CASSESRSSFFYGYTF
CDR3 DNA: TGTGCCAGCAGTGAAAGTCGTTCCTCTTTTTTTTATGGCTACACCTTC

J gene: TRBJ1-3
CDR3 length: 17
V gene: TRBV6-1
D gene: -
clone size: -
CDR3 protein: CASSATTGGLSGNTIYF
CDR3 DNA: TGTGCCAGCAGTGCCACTACCGGGGGTCTGTCTGGAAACACCATATATTTT

J gene: TRBJ2-2
CDR3 length: 17
V gene: TRBV27
D gene: -
clone size: -
CDR3 protein: CASSLYGLRLNTGELFF
CDR3 DNA: TGTGCCAGCAGTTTGTACGGCCTGAGATTGAACACCGGGGAGCTGTTTTTT

J gene: TRBJ2-7
CDR3 length: 15
V gene: TRBV19
D gene: TRBD2
clone size: -
CDR3 protein: CASSILAGAPYEQYF
CDR3 DNA: TGTGCCAGTAGTATACTAGCGGGAGCCCCCTACGAGCAGTACTTC

J gene: TRBJ2-6
CDR3 length: 18
V gene: TRBV15
D gene: -
clone size: -
CDR3 protein: CATSRVDSFFSGANVLTF
CDR3 DNA: TGTGCCACCAGCAGGGTGGACAGCTTTTTCTCTGGGGCCAACGTCCTGACTTTC